The 29 T cell receptor beta chains reported below all come from one sample, sequenced in a study of T cell responses to AZD1222 COVID-19 vaccine. Generated by immunoSEQ multiplex PCR, the TCRdb table keeps only in-frame clones and is missing some. In the table there are some 200,000 clones, approximately 95% of which are singletons. The source material was peripheral blood, sampled on day 0 of AZD1222 vaccination. The source is an adult in good health.

The chain combines TRBV4-1 with TRBJ2-1, with D uncertain. CDR1 is MGHRA and CDR2 is YSYEKL in the germline V gene. This CDR3 is 13 amino acids long. Trimming took 4 bases from V and 8 from J, leaving 12 bases between them. In DNA form, the CDR3 reads TGCGCCAGCAGCCCCCAAAATGGGGATGAGCAGTTCTTC. Protein: CASSPQNGDEQFF.

V and J are TRBV5-1 and TRBJ2-1; TRBD2 matches at 10 bases. The CDR3 has 15 residues. The junction had 10 bases not matched to a gene; V was cut back by 4 bases and J by 9 bases. CDR1 and CDR2 (germline): SGHRS, YFSETQ. The CDR3 loop is CASSISGGAQGEQFF. Written as DNA, the CDR3 is TGCGCCAGCAGCATAAGCGGGGGGGCGCAGGGTGAGCAGTTCTTC.

This sequence joins TRBV18 and TRBJ1-5, with 8 nucleotides matching TRBD1. The CDR3 consists of 16 residues. V lost 3 bases, J lost 4 bases, and 8 bases stayed unmatched. Germline V CDR1 and CDR2: KGHSH, LQKENI. The CDR3 loop reads CASSPPGTGQNQPQHF. CDR3 DNA sequence: TGTGCCAGCTCACCCCCCGGGACAGGCCAAAATCAGCCCCAGCATTTT.

The chain joins TRBV19 to TRBJ1-5; D is unclear. CDR1 and CDR2 from the germline V gene are LNHDA and SQIVND (reference sequence). V was clipped by 3 bases and J by 6 bases, with 15 bases between them. CDR3 length: 15 amino acids. CDR3 amino acids: CASSIVGRGFQPQHF. The DNA of the CDR3 is TGTGCCAGTAGTATTGTAGGGAGAGGCTTTCAGCCCCAGCATTTT.

The rearrangement links TRBV5-6 to TRBJ1-2; D remains unclear. V lost 1 base to trimming and J lost 4 bases, with 14 bases between them. There are 15 residues in the CDR3. From germline, CDR1 is SGHDT and CDR2 YYEEEE. CDR3 DNA sequence: TGTGCCAGCAGCTTGCTCGGACTGATTAGCTATGGCTACACCTTC. Its protein product is CASSLLGLISYGYTF.

The J gene is TRBJ1-2, the V gene TRBV3-1 (or the pseudogene TRBV3-2); weak D call: TRBD1 (5 bases). The germline V and J ends were trimmed by 0 bases and 7 bases, with 18 bases remaining between them. This CDR3 is built from 16 residues. Germline CDR1 is LGHDT and CDR2 is YNNKEL (reference sequence). CDR3 loop: CASSQDVPPYGGGYTF. CDR3 DNA: TGTGCCAGCAGCCAAGATGTTCCGCCGTATGGGGGTGGCTACACCTTC.

The CDR3 DNA is TGTGCCATCAGTCCAACAGGGGAAGGCTACACCTTC. Translating gives CAISPTGEGYTF. The chain joins TRBV10-3 to TRBJ1-2; 7 nucleotides agree with TRBD1. The CDR3 runs 12 residues. Germline V gives CDR1 ENHRY, CDR2 SYGVKD. Trimming at V came to 5 bases and at J to 8 bases, leaving 5 bases not matched to a gene.

The V call is TRBV7-7, the J call TRBJ2-5, with TRBD2 as a possible D gene (6 bases). The V and J ends lost 0 bases and 5 bases respectively, with 13 bases between them. Germline CDR1 is SSHAT and CDR2 is FNYEAQ (reference sequence). This CDR3 region has 15 residues. The DNA of the CDR3 is TGTGCCAGCAGCTTAGCGGGGGGAGGCGGGGAGACCCAGTACTTC. This encodes CASSLAGGGGETQYF. Complete variable domain (other parts from reference TRBV7-7 and TRBJ2-5): GAGVSQSPRYKVTKRGQDVTLRCDPISSHATLYWYQQALGQGPEFLTYFNYEAQPDKSGLPSDRFSAERPEGSISTLTIQRTEQRDSAMYRCASSLAGGGGETQYFGPGTRLLVL.

The V call is TRBV2, the J call TRBJ1-5, with a possible D match to TRBD1 (6 bases). Between the trimmed V and J ends, which lost 2 bases and 4 bases, there was a span of 9 bases. CDR1 and CDR2 from the germline V gene are SNHLY and FYNNEI. This CDR3 has 14 amino acids. The CDR3 is CASSEQGSNQPQHF. The CDR3 DNA is TGTGCCAGCAGTGAACAGGGGTCTAATCAGCCCCAGCATTTT.

This clone was counted a single time. The chain combines TRBV7-6 with TRBJ1-1; D remains ambiguous. Germline V gene sequence: CDR1 SGHVS, CDR2 FNYEAQ. The CDR3 totals 15 residues. V lost 3 bases and J lost 1, with 12 bases in between. The CDR3 here is CASSFNPGANTEAFF. The CDR3 bases are TGTGCCAGCAGCTTCAACCCAGGAGCGAACACTGAAGCTTTCTTT.

This chain connects TRBV20-1 to TRBJ2-5; no reliable D call. This CDR3 has 11 residues. Trimming removed 5 bases from V and 5 bases from J, with 9 bases in between. Germline V gives CDR1 DFQATT, CDR2 SNEGSKA (reference sequence). CDR3 sequence reads: CSAPFPETQYF. The CDR3 DNA is TGCAGTGCTCCCTTCCCGGAGACCCAGTACTTC.

The chain is built from TRBV5-4 and TRBJ1-2; possibly TRBD1 for D (5 bases). Germline V lookup: CDR1 SGHNT, CDR2 YYREEE (reference sequence). The CDR3 loop spans 14 amino acids. V gave up 6 bases and J gave up 6 bases, with 18 bases separating them. CDR3 DNA sequence: TGTGCCAGCACCTCCCAGGGCGGGTTCGATGGCTACACCTTC. Protein sequence: CASTSQGGFDGYTF. The full variable domain, with the rest looked up from reference TRBV5-4 and TRBJ1-2, is ETGVTQSPTHLIKTRGQQVTLRCSSQSGHNTVSWYQQALGQGPQFIFQYYREEENGRGNFPPRFSGLQFPNYSSELNVNALELDDSALYLCASTSQGGFDGYTFGSGTRLTVV.

The chain joins TRBV6-5 to TRBJ1-1, with D tentatively TRBD1 (6 bases). In germline, CDR1 is MNHEY, CDR2 SVGAGI. The V end was cut by 6 bases, the J end by 4 bases, with 18 bases between. This CDR3 region has 15 residues. The CDR3 spells CASRSPLSRGTEAFF. In DNA, the CDR3 is TGTGCCAGCAGATCGCCTTTGTCCAGGGGCACTGAAGCTTTCTTT.

The chain carries TRBV7-2 and TRBJ1-2; D not resolved. CDR1 is SGHTA and CDR2 is FQGNSA in the germline V gene. The CDR3 is made up of 15 amino acids. V lost 2 bases and J 0 bases, leaving 10 bases between the germline ends. CDR3 sequence: CASSLLPRANYGYTF. The CDR3 DNA reads TGTGCCAGCAGCTTACTCCCACGAGCTAACTATGGCTACACCTTC.

V gene TRBV6-5 combines with J gene TRBJ1-5, with D possibly being TRBD1 (5 bases). The CDR3 runs to 15 residues. Trimming removed 0 bases at V and 7 bases at J, with 13 bases between. The germline CDR1 and CDR2 sequences are MNHEY and SVGAGI. CDR3 in amino acids: CASSYSWGEGQPQHF. CDR3 DNA: TGTGCCAGCAGTTACTCTTGGGGGGAGGGCCAGCCCCAGCATTTT.

V is TRBV6-5 and J is TRBJ1-3; D uncertain. This CDR3 comprises 13 residues. Trimming removed 6 bases from V and 0 bases from J, with 6 bases in between. CDR1 and CDR2 (germline): MNHEY, SVGAGI. CDR3 nucleotides: TGTGCCAGCAGCTCGCACTCTGGAAACACCATATATTTT. This encodes CASSSHSGNTIYF.

This chain uses TRBV30 with TRBJ1-4; TRBD1 is a possible D gene (5 bases). Deletions cut 0 bases from V and 4 bases from J, with 12 bases between. CDR1 and CDR2 (germline): GTSNPN, SVGIG (reference sequence). The CDR3 has 15 amino acids. CDR3 residues: CAWSVLGTGNEKLFF. The CDR3 region has the DNA TGTGCCTGGAGTGTACTTGGGACGGGTAATGAAAAACTGTTTTTT.

The chain links TRBV5-1 to TRBJ1-2; D is perhaps TRBD1 (5 bases). This CDR3 contains 14 residues. Germline V gene sequence: CDR1 SGHRS, CDR2 YFSETQ. V was clipped by 0 bases and J by 0 bases, with 6 bases between them. CDR3 loop: CASSLEGSNYGYTF. DNA for the CDR3: TGCGCCAGCAGCTTGGAGGGGTCTAACTATGGCTACACCTTC. Full variable domain (rest looked up from reference TRBV5-1 and TRBJ1-2): KAGVTQTPRYLIKTRGQQVTLSCSPISGHRSVSWYQQTPGQGLQFLFEYFSETQRNKGNFPGRFSGRQFSNSRSEMNVSTLELGDSALYLCASSLEGSNYGYTFGSGTRLTVV.

This clone was detected only once. This chain joins TRBV5-8 and TRBJ2-5; TRBD1 matches at 7 bases. Germline trimming cut 4 bases from V and 1 base from J; bases unmatched to any gene: 7. The CDR3 length is 15 residues. Germline V gene sequence: CDR1 SGHTS, CDR2 YDEGEE. The CDR3 reads CASSPGQALQETQYF. The DNA for the CDR3 is TGTGCCAGCAGCCCCGGACAGGCTCTCCAAGAGACCCAGTACTTC. Combining the CDR3 with reference TRBV5-8 and TRBJ2-5 gives the whole variable domain EAGVTQSPTHLIKTRGQQATLRCSPISGHTSVYWYQQALGLGLQFLLWYDEGEERNRGNFPPRFSGRQFPNYSSELNVNALELEDSALYLCASSPGQALQETQYFGPGTRLLVL.

The rearrangement links TRBV15 to TRBJ1-5; D not certain. This CDR3 spans 13 amino acids. Between the trimmed V and J ends, which lost 3 bases and 7 bases, there was a span of 10 bases. Germline V lookup: CDR1 LNHNV, CDR2 YYDKDF (reference sequence). The CDR3 bases are TGTGCCACCAGCAGTTTCTTGGGACAGCCCCAGCATTTT. It specifies CATSSFLGQPQHF.

This clone has more than one count but fewer than ten. This chain joins TRBV2 and TRBJ2-7, with no clear D. Germline V CDR1 and CDR2: SNHLY, FYNNEI. The V and J ends lost 4 bases and 4 bases respectively, with 14 bases between them. This CDR3 has 14 amino acids. This CDR3 reads CASSGESGGYEQYF. DNA of the CDR3: TGTGCCAGCAGTGGAGAATCGGGCGGTTACGAGCAGTACTTC.

The genes are TRBV5-1 and TRBJ2-7; 10 bases map to TRBD2. Germline V lookup: CDR1 SGHRS, CDR2 YFSETQ. V trimming: 2 bases; J trimming: 7 bases; junction bases outside the gene matches: 6. The CDR3 has 14 amino acids. CDR3 nucleotides: TGCGCCAGCAGCTTAGCGGGAGGGCCCCGGGAGCAGTACTTC. Translating it yields CASSLAGGPREQYF.

This clone was detected only once. CDR3 DNA: TGTGCCAGCAGGTGGGTGGGGGAGACTGAAGCTTTCTTT. Its protein product is CASRWVGETEAFF. This chain joins TRBV7-9 and TRBJ1-1, with D perhaps TRBD1 (5 bases). This CDR3 is built from 13 residues. With 6 bases removed from V and 5 bases from J, the gap between germline ends came to 13 bases. Germline V gene lookup returns CDR1 SEHNR and CDR2 FQNEAQ (reference sequence).

The chain couples TRBV4-2 to TRBJ2-1; weak D call: TRBD2 (6 bases). This CDR3 region has 15 residues. With 0 bases removed from V and 9 bases from J, the gap between germline ends came to 15 bases. Germline CDR1 reads LGHNA; CDR2 reads YNFKEQ. DNA of the CDR3: TGTGCCAGCAGCCAAGATCCGGGGCTAGCGATTGAGCAGTTCTTC. This encodes CASSQDPGLAIEQFF.

DNA for the CDR3: TGTGCCAGCAGCCCCCAGATCTACAATGAGCAGTTCTTC. Protein product: CASSPQIYNEQFF. The chain has TRBV14 and TRBJ2-1; no firm D call. The CDR3 has 13 amino acids. V was pared by 4 bases and J by 3 bases, with 7 bases between. Germline loops: CDR1 SGHDN, CDR2 FVKESK.

The chain recombines TRBV28 with TRBJ1-2; a weak D match, TRBD1 (6 bases). Trimming took 6 bases from V and 8 from J, leaving 13 bases between them. The CDR3 loop spans 12 amino acids. Germline V gives CDR1 MDHEN, CDR2 SYDVKM. CDR3 protein: CASSRTAWGYTF. In DNA form, the CDR3 reads TGTGCCAGCAGCCGGACAGCCTGGGGCTACACCTTC.

This clone was seen a few times. The identical CDR3 is also encoded by other nucleotide sequences in the sample. The rearrangement uses TRBV5-1 and TRBJ1-2; D is perhaps TRBD1 (5 bases). CDR1 and CDR2 from the germline V gene are SGHRS and YFSETQ. The CDR3 covers 14 residues. V was cut by 0 bases and J by 5 bases, with 11 bases left in between. The CDR3 sequence: CASSLDQGGYGYTF. For the CDR3, the DNA is TGCGCCAGCAGCTTGGATCAGGGTGGGTATGGCTACACCTTC. Full variable domain (rest looked up from reference TRBV5-1 and TRBJ1-2): KAGVTQTPRYLIKTRGQQVTLSCSPISGHRSVSWYQQTPGQGLQFLFEYFSETQRNKGNFPGRFSGRQFSNSRSEMNVSTLELGDSALYLCASSLDQGGYGYTFGSGTRLTVV.

The chain combines TRBV28 with TRBJ1-6; D might be TRBD1 (6 bases). Trimming removed 7 bases from V and 5 bases from J, with 18 bases in between. The CDR3 consists of 16 residues. The germline CDR1 and CDR2 sequences are MDHEN and SYDVKM. The CDR3, as DNA: TGTGCCAGCAATATTGACAGGCGCCCGAATAATTCACCCCTCCACTTT. Protein sequence: CASNIDRRPNNSPLHF. The variable domain in full, completed from reference TRBV28 and TRBJ1-6, reads DVKVTQSSRYLVKRTGEKVFLECVQDMDHENMFWYRQDPGLGLRLIYFSYDVKMKEKGDIPEGYSVSREKKERFSLILESASTNQTSMYLCASNIDRRPNNSPLHFGNGTRLTVT.

This chain joins TRBV6-1 and TRBJ1-5; D uncertain. Germline values: CDR1 MNHNS, CDR2 SASEGT. The CDR3 length is 13 residues. Trimming shortened V by 2 bases and J by 6 bases, and 8 bases separated the two germline ends. The CDR3 sequence: CASSEQAIQPQHF. The CDR3 region has the DNA TGTGCCAGCAGTGAACAGGCAATTCAGCCCCAGCATTTT.